This T cell receptor beta chain was recorded in a study of regulatory T cells in long-lasting Graves disease. In its sample, this clonotype was seen many times. Its antigen is undetermined. Study observations and caveats: Public clonotype sharing was higher in persistent than newly diagnosed patients.

Germline V gene data show CDR1 as MNHNS and CDR2 as SASEGT. V lost 0 bases and J lost 3, with 18 bases in between. The CDR3 totals 17 residues. Time point meaning: newly diagnosed GD, antithyroid drugs for less than 3 months. Construction of the TCR library relied on RNA isolated from PBMCs. Combining iRepertoire HTBI primers with Arm-PCR of CDR3 regions, the authors built TCR beta libraries. TCRdb re-derived calls from the multiplex PCR reads in MiXCR, one entry per CDR3 protein. The table shows about 620,000 distinct CDR3 sequences, with around 17% occurring only once. The sample was also reused in another study, on T cells in Graves' hyperthyroidism and ophthalmopathy. That report adds: Across 18 months, stable Graves' hyperthyroidism was marked by no progression to ophthalmopathy. Every diagnosis used clinical symptoms, serum thyroxine and TRAb, thyroid ultrasound and orbital computed tomography.

The J gene is TRBJ2-7, the V gene TRBV6-1; D is unclear. The source is a woman aged 25 to 39 with Graves disease. The sample consisted of peripheral blood mononuclear cells (PBMCs), taken at new diagnosis, from a patient treated with antithyroid drugs. The CDR3 sequence is CASSEATGSQWGYEQYF. The CDR3 bases are TGTGCCAGCAGTGAAGCCACCGGGTCACAGTGGGGCTACGAGCAGTACTTC.